This T cell receptor beta chain was identified in a study of OX40 agonist ivuxolimab in advanced cancers. For the study in its entirety: Ivuxolimab was an agonistic, fully human IgG2 monoclonal antibody directed against OX40 (CD134), a costimulatory receptor. Prior anti-PD-1, anti-PD-L1 or anti-CTLA-4 therapy was permitted, and less than 45% of dose-escalation patients had received checkpoint inhibitors. Of the approximately 50 dose-escalation patients, hepatocellular carcinoma was present in around 19, melanoma in approximately 15, renal cell carcinoma in 9 and head and neck cancer in 9. The paper describes the monotherapy dose-escalation part (N ≈ 51 patients) of the phase I trial of ivuxolimab. In the dose-escalation cohort, roughly 82% of patients were male, and the mean age was roughly 56 years with a range of about 23 to 79. Partial responses occurred in three dose-escalation patients, of whom one had hepatocellular carcinoma and two had cutaneous melanoma. Peripheral TCRbeta sequencing was intended to test whether TCR sequence diversity was altered and clonal T-cell expansion was caused by ivuxolimab. Intravenous ivuxolimab was administered to patients every 2 weeks at six dose levels: 0.01, 0.1, 0.3, 1.5, 3 and 10 mg/kg.

Patients with autoimmune disease history or receiving systemic immunosuppression were excluded from the trial. In every dose cohort, peripheral blood was drawn for TCR sequencing at baseline, cycle 4 day 1, and cycle 7 day 1. Samples were obtained from an open-label, multicenter, first-in-human phase I dose-escalation trial of ivuxolimab. Adults with locally advanced or metastatic melanoma, renal cell carcinoma, hepatocellular carcinoma or head and neck squamous cell carcinoma were enrolled in the trial. Before TCR sequencing, CD4+ and CD8+ T cells were separately sorted from peripheral blood. For sequencing of the TCRbeta CDR3 region, genomic DNA was extracted from the sorted cells. TCRbeta CDR3 regions were sequenced using the immunoSEQ Assay. Imported from immuneACCESS, the table was reduced by TCRdb to in-frame sequences with V and J called. These copies leave out some clones; in studies compared against another copy, an unresolved V gene accounts for under half, and the cause of the remainder is not known. In this sample the table shows under 100,000 clones, about 91% of which occur a single time. The top ten hold 2% to 3% of the sample.

Per the germline V gene, SGHTA is the CDR1 and FQGNSA is the CDR2. The CDR3 has 14 amino acids, counting the end cysteine and phenylalanine. The kept DNA is CDR3 alone, 42 bases in frame from the first base. The trim is 1 base for V and 7 bases for J, with a gap of 13 bases between the germline ends. Findings and caveats that apply to the study as a whole: Low levels of normalized T-cell clonal expansion were also seen in some patients who did not respond. The antigen specificity of the peripheral T cells that underwent clonal expansion was not determined. On average, CD8+ T cells showed more expanded clones than CD4+ T cells after ivuxolimab. In partial responders in the 0.1-3.0 mg/kg groups, normalized peripheral clonal expansion was found to be among the lowest, especially among CD8+ T cells. At doses of 0.1 to 3.0 mg/kg, clonal expansion of both CD4+ and CD8+ blood T cells was observed from baseline to week 6.

Worth noting for this clone: Its antigen remains undetermined. No per-base quality is available; no much larger clone lies one base away.

The chain links TRBV7-2 with TRBJ1-1; D gene: possibly TRBD1, on 6 matching bases. The material sequenced was CD4+ or CD8+ T cells sorted from blood, taken in a trial of the OX40 agonist ivuxolimab. This TCR was sampled from an adult with an advanced solid tumor such as melanoma, head and neck, liver or kidney cancer. The CDR3: CASSLGDINLEAFF. The nucleotide sequence reads as follows: TGTGCCAGCAGCTTAGGGGACATAAACCTTGAAGCTTTCTTT.